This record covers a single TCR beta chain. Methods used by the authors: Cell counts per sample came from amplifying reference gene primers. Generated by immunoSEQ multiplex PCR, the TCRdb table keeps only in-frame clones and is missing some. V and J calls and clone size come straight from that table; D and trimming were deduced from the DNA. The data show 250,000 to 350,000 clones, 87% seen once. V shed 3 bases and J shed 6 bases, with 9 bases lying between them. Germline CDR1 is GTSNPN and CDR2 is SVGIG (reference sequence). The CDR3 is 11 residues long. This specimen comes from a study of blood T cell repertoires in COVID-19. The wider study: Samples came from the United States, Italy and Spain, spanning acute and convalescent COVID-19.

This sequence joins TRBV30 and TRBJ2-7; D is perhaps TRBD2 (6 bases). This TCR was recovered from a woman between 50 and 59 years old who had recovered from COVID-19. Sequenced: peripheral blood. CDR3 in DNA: TGTGCCTGGAGCGCGGGGCGCGAGCAGTACTTC. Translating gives CAWSAGREQYF.